This is a list of T cell receptor beta chains from one sample in a study of CD8 T cells in ankylosing spondylitis. TCRdb re-analysed the 5' RACE reads in MiXCR, keeping a single row per CDR3 protein. The table lists fewer than 400,000 distinct CDR3 sequences, 8% of them singletons. Sequencing used blood, either unsorted or a sorted T cell fraction (not recorded which). The source is a male donor with ankylosing spondylitis. The CDR3 runs from the conserved cysteine through the conserved F or W. The order of the fields is V gene, J gene, D gene, clone size, CDR3 length, CDR3 DNA, CDR3 protein. The D gene is left open where the match is weak. The listing skips clone size in some rows; elsewhere it reads once, few, many or a size class.

>TRBV4-3|TRBJ2-1|TRBD2|.|15
TGCGCCAGCAGCCCCCGGGTAGCGGGGGGCAATGAGCAGTTCTTC
CASSPRVAGGNEQFF
>TRBV20-1|TRBJ2-7|TRBD1|.|12
TGCAGTGAGGCCGGGACAGGCGTCGAGCAGTACTTC
CSEAGTGVEQYF
>TRBV6-5|TRBJ1-1|.|few|15
TGTGCCAGCAGTTACTCGTGGTTTTCGTACACTGAAGCTTTCTTT
CASSYSWFSYTEAFF
>TRBV28|TRBJ2-7|.|many|15
TGTGCCAGCAGGATGGACGAGAGGGCATCCTACGAGCAGTACTTC
CASRMDERASYEQYF
>TRBV10-2|TRBJ2-6|TRBD1|few|16
TGCGCCATCCGGGACAGGGTTCAATCTGGGGCCAACGTCCTGACTTTC
CAIRDRVQSGANVLTF
>TRBV12-3/TRBV12-4|TRBJ2-1|.|few|14
TGTGCCAGCGGATTCCGGGACCAAGCTAATGAGCAGTTCTTC
CASGFRDQANEQFF
>TRBV28|TRBJ1-4|TRBD1|few|15
TGTGCCAGCAGTACCTCGGGACAGGGGGCGGTAAAACTGTTTTTT
CASSTSGQGAVKLFF
>TRBV11-3|TRBJ2-7|.|few|14
TGTGCCAGCAGCTCGGACCGGCTGGGCTACGAGCAGTACTTC
CASSSDRLGYEQYF
>TRBV6-1|TRBJ1-6|.|.|16
TGTGCCAGCAGGGAATTCCAGGCGATTCCCGATTCACCCCTCCACTTT
CASREFQAIPDSPLHF
>TRBV11-1|TRBJ2-2|.|few|19
TGTGCCAGCAGCCCCCAGCCGGGCGGGCCTTCGACAGTGCACGGGGAGCTGTTTTTT
CASSPQPGGPSTVHGELFF
>TRBV28|TRBJ1-5|.|few|15
TGTGCCAGCAGTTCCCGTGGCAGAAGGGGTCAGCCCCAGCATTTT
CASSSRGRRGQPQHF
>TRBV19|TRBJ2-1|TRBD1|few|13
TGTGCCAGTAGTACGGACAGGGTCAATGAGCAGTTCTTC
CASSTDRVNEQFF
>TRBV29-1|TRBJ2-7|TRBD2|many|11
TGCAGCGTGCAGCGGGAGTACGAGCAGTACTTC
CSVQREYEQYF
>TRBV4-3|TRBJ2-2|.|.|15
TGCGCCAGCAGCCAAGACGGTGGGAGCACCGGGGAGCTGTTTTTT
CASSQDGGSTGELFF
>TRBV3-1|TRBJ2-1|TRBD2|.|16
TGTGCCAGCAGCCCGTACTCCGGGACTAGCGGGAATGAGCAGTTCTTC
CASSPYSGTSGNEQFF
>TRBV29-1|TRBJ1-2|TRBD1|many|10
TGCAGCGCTGGACAGGACCGCTACACCTTC
CSAGQDRYTF
>TRBV5-1|TRBJ2-1|.|few|15
TGCGCCAGCAGCTTCCAACAGGTTTTGATAAATGAGCAGTTCTTC
CASSFQQVLINEQFF
>TRBV7-9|TRBJ2-7|TRBD1|few|16
TGTGCCAGCAGCCCCAAGTCCCGGACAGGGGTCCACGAGCAGTACTTC
CASSPKSRTGVHEQYF
>TRBV20-1|TRBJ2-5|TRBD2|.|16
TGCAGTGCTAGAGATTTACTAGCGGGAGATGGAGAGACCCAGTACTTC
CSARDLLAGDGETQYF
>TRBV7-8|TRBJ1-4|.|few|16
TGTGCCAGCAGCTTAGCCTTCCTAGACAGTAATGAAAAACTGTTTTTT
CASSLAFLDSNEKLFF
>TRBV12-3/TRBV12-4|TRBJ2-7|TRBD2|few|16
TGTGCCAGCAGTTTAAATCCCGCGGGAGGGCCAAACGAGCAGTACTTC
CASSLNPAGGPNEQYF
>TRBV12-3/TRBV12-4|TRBJ1-4|TRBD1|.|14
TGTGCCAGCAGTTCCCGGGACAGAAATGAAAAACTGTTTTTT
CASSSRDRNEKLFF
>TRBV12-3/TRBV12-4|TRBJ2-7|TRBD2|many|16
TGTGCCAGCAGTTTAGGGGGGACTAGCGGGGCAGACGAGCAGTACTTC
CASSLGGTSGADEQYF
>TRBV7-6|TRBJ2-7|TRBD2|.|16
TGTGCCAGCAGCCCCGGGACTAGCGGGAGATTTTACGAGCAGTACTTC
CASSPGTSGRFYEQYF
>TRBV7-2|TRBJ2-2|.|few|12
TGTGCCAGCAGCTTCCACGCCGGGGAGCTGTTTTTT
CASSFHAGELFF
>TRBV28|TRBJ2-3|.|many|11
TGTGCCAGCCGATTCACAGATACGCAGTATTTT
CASRFTDTQYF
>TRBV10-3|TRBJ1-1|TRBD1|.|15
TGTGCCATCAGTGAAGGGGGACAGGGGTCTAATGAAGCTTTCTTT
CAISEGGQGSNEAFF
>TRBV5-1|TRBJ2-7|.|.|16
TGCGCCAGCAGCCTGGGGGGGCCCGGTATAGGAAACGAGCAGTACTTC
CASSLGGPGIGNEQYF
>TRBV11-1|TRBJ2-7|.|.|13
TGTGCCAGCAGCCTCAGGCCTTTCTACGAGCAGTACTTC
CASSLRPFYEQYF
>TRBV29-1|TRBJ1-1|.|many|12
TGCAGCGGTGGGACGAGCGGCACTGAAGCTTTCTTT
CSGGTSGTEAFF
>TRBV15|TRBJ2-3|.|many|14
TGTGCCACCAGCAGAAGCCCATCCACAGATACGCAGTATTTT
CATSRSPSTDTQYF
>TRBV6-2/TRBV6-3|TRBJ2-3|.|.|13
TGTGCCAGCAGCAGGGATTCCGCAGATACGCAGTATTTT
CASSRDSADTQYF
>TRBV20-1|TRBJ2-1|TRBD2|few|14
TGCAGTGCCGATACTAGCGGAGCCTACAATGAGCAGTTCTTC
CSADTSGAYNEQFF
>TRBV20-1|TRBJ2-1|TRBD2|few|14
TGCAGTGCTTCTGATAGCGGGAGTGCGAATGAGCAGTTCTTC
CSASDSGSANEQFF
>TRBV28|TRBJ2-5|.|few|14
TGTGCCAGCAGTTTAATCAGGAACAGAGAGACCCAGTACTTC
CASSLIRNRETQYF
>TRBV20-1|TRBJ2-3|.|many|15
TGCAGTGCAAAACGCCAGGGCTTTAGCACAGATACGCAGTATTTT
CSAKRQGFSTDTQYF
>TRBV12-3/TRBV12-4|TRBJ2-6|.|.|14
TGTGCCAGCAGTGCCAACTCTGGGGCCAACGTCCTGACTTTC
CASSANSGANVLTF
>TRBV5-5|TRBJ1-2|TRBD1|few|14
TGTGCCAGCAGCTTAACAGGGGGCTTGTATGGCTACACCTTC
CASSLTGGLYGYTF
>TRBV20-1|TRBJ2-1|TRBD2|many|14
TGCAGTGCTAGGAGGGAGGGCTCCTACAATGAGCAGTTCTTC
CSARREGSYNEQFF
>TRBV2|TRBJ1-1|.|few|15
TGTGCCAGCAGTGAAGACGGGGGTTTACCCGCTGAAGCTTTCTTT
CASSEDGGLPAEAFF
>TRBV12-3/TRBV12-4|TRBJ1-5|.|few|14
TGTGCCAGCAGTTTAGCGCCACCGGGGGTGCCCCAGCATTTT
CASSLAPPGVPQHF
>TRBV7-9|TRBJ2-1|.|few|14
TGTGCCAGCAGCTTCGGGGGCTACCAGAATGAGCAGTTCTTC
CASSFGGYQNEQFF
>TRBV7-8|TRBJ2-7|.|many|12
TGTGCCAGCAGCTTCTATGGCTACGAGCAGTACTTC
CASSFYGYEQYF
>TRBV18|TRBJ2-2|TRBD1|.|16
TGTGCCAGCTCACCACTGCGACAGGGGTCCACCGGGGAGCTGTTTTTT
CASSPLRQGSTGELFF